One and the same sample provided the 3 T cell receptor beta chains below, sequenced in a study of T-cell reconstitution after alpha-beta-depleted transplantation in children. Preparation of the TCRbeta library was carried out with unique molecular identifiers. TCRdb re-called the PCR reads through MiXCR, storing one row per CDR3 protein. The sample carries almost 500,000 distinct CDR3 sequences, 8% to 11% recorded once. Sequencing used PBMCs, obtained before TCRalphabeta/CD19-depleted stem cell transplant. The receptors come from a child aged 2-9 years with inherited bone marrow failure, due to receive a stem cell transplant.

There are many counts of this clonotype. J is TRBJ2-3 and V is TRBV4-3; 8 nucleotides agree with TRBD2. CDR1 is LGHNA, CDR2 YSLEER, per germline. V gave up 0 bases and J gave up 6 bases; unmatched junction bases: 5. CDR3 size: 15 residues. The CDR3 sequence is CASSQDPGGSDTQYF. In DNA, the CDR3 is TGCGCCAGCAGCCAAGATCCGGGGGGGAGTGATACGCAGTATTTT.

This clonotype was seen at least ten times. The chain is built from TRBV12-3 or TRBV12-4 and TRBJ2-1, with TRBD2 matching 7 bases. The CDR3 sequence is 16 residues long. The J segment lost 5 bases and the V segment lost 3 bases, leaving 10 bases of the junction unmatched. The CDR3 DNA reads as TGTGCCAGCAGTTTTGAAGCCGGGAGGTCCAACAATGAGCAGTTCTTC. Its translation: CASSFEAGRSNNEQFF.

The chain employs TRBV2 and TRBJ2-7, with a possible D match to TRBD1 (6 bases). The CDR3 sequence is 16 residues long. V lost 3 bases, J lost 4 bases, and 19 bases lay in between. Germline CDR1 reads SNHLY; CDR2 reads FYNNEI. The CDR3 reads CASSEGPSAQGYEQYF. Written as DNA, the CDR3 is TGTGCCAGCAGTGAGGGCCCATCGGCACAGGGTTACGAGCAGTACTTC. The variable domain in full, completed from reference TRBV2 and TRBJ2-7, reads EPEVTQTPSHQVTQMGQEVILRCVPISNHLYFYWYRQILGQKVEFLVSFYNNEISEKSEIFDDQFSVERPDGSNFTLKIRSTKLEDSAMYFCASSEGPSAQGYEQYFGPGTRLTVT.